The table lists the clone carrying this TCR beta chain with a few counts. The data were produced by immunoSEQ multiplex PCR, yet TCRdb's version contains in-frame clones alone and is incomplete. The sample carries 2 million to 2.5 million clones, 92% recorded once. With 6 bases removed from V and 3 bases from J, the gap between germline ends came to 6 bases. Germline CDR1 MNHEY, CDR2 SMNVEV (reference sequence). This CDR3 has 11 residues. These data are taken from a study of shared clonotypes between healthy human individuals. Every one of the donors was a Caucasian adult that lived in Nashville, Tennessee.

The source is a man aged 18 to 29 in good health. Some clones in this sample may be carry-over from other donors' samples. The chain uses TRBV27 and TRBJ2-7; tentative D call: TRBD1 (5 bases). Sequenced input: naive CD4+ T cells from PBMCs. Noted subset: CD45RA+ positively selected. CDR3 in DNA: TGTGCCAGCAGCAGGGTCTACGAGCAGTACTTC. It yields the protein CASSRVYEQYF.